Detailed here is one TCR beta chain. The target of this receptor is not known. No base quality values were provided; no much bigger clone lies one nucleotide off. The junction shows trimming of 6 bases on V and 0 bases on J, plus 12 bases between the germline ends. Its CDR3 holds 14 amino acids, cysteine through phenylalanine. Only the CDR3 region is kept as DNA, spanning 42 bases read in frame from base 1. This sample was taken from a study (TCRdb year 2016). Library preparation used RT-PCR. Data came from an Illumina MiSeq. Starting from the raw public reads, TCRdb applied fastp trimming at Q25, assembled clones with MiXCR and retained in-frame beta chains. CDR3 protein duplicates are merged, each entry listing the most common genes and DNA. For this sample the table gives more than 550,000 distinct CDR3 sequences, of which about 14% were detected only once. The ten top clones hold 3.6% of the sample.

Specimen: memory CD4+ T cells from blood. The chain links TRBV12-3 or TRBV12-4 with TRBJ2-7; no D gene call is confident. This receptor was taken from a female donor in good health, serving as a healthy control. The nucleotides are TGTGCCAGCAGCCTCTCTCTCCGCTCCTACGAGCAGTACTTC. Its protein is CASSLSLRSYEQYF.